This T cell receptor beta chain was sequenced in a study of T cell responses to AZD1222 COVID-19 vaccine. Study background: Pooling of second doses given at about 4 or about 12 weeks was done. Overall study findings and caveats: Without day 14 samples, only post-peak T cell repertoires were studied. Among the donors, most were white British and more were female, and clonal diversity was possibly underestimated.

As to this clone: Antigen: not known.

The CDR3 consists of 17 residues. Assay used: immunoSEQ multiplex PCR; TCRdb lists only in-frame clones, some missing. The table lists about 73,000 clones, about 87% of them singletons. This clonotype was obtained from an adult in good health. Sequencing was performed on peripheral blood, taken on day 0 of AZD1222 vaccination. The rearrangement joins TRBV21-1 to TRBJ1-5. TRBV21-1 is described as a pseudogene. The CDR3 nucleotides are TGTGCCAGCAGCAAAGTATTAGCGTGGGATAGCAATCAGCCCCAGCATTTT. This codes for CASSKVLAWDSNQPQHF.